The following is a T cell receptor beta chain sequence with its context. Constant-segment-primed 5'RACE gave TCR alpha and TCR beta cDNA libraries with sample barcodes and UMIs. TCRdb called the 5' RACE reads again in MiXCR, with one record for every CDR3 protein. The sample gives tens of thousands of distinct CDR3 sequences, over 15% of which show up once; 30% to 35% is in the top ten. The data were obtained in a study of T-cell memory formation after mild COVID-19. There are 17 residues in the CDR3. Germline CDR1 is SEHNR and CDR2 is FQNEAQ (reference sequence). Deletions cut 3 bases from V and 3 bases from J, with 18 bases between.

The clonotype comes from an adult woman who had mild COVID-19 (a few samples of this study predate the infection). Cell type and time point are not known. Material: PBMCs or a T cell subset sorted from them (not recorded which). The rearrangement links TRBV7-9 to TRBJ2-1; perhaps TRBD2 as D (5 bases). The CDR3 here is CASSFTRAEAGYNEQFF. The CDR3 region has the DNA TGTGCCAGCAGCTTCACGAGGGCTGAGGCGGGCTACAATGAGCAGTTCTTC.